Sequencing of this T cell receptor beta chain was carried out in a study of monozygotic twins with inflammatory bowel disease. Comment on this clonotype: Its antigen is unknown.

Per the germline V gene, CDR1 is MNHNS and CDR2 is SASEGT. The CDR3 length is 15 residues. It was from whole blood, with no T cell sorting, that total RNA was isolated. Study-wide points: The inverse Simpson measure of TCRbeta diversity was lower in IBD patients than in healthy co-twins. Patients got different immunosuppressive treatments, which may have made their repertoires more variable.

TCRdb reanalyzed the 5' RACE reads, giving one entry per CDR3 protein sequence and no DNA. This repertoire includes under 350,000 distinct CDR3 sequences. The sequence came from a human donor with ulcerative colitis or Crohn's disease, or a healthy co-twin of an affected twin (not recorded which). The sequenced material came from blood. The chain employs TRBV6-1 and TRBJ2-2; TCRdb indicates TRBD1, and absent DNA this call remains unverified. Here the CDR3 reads CASNKQGLATGELFF.